A single sample is the source of the 29 T cell receptor beta chains below, sequenced in a study of long-term antiretroviral therapy in people with HIV (dated by TCRdb to the early 2020s). The immunoSEQ hsTCRB v3.0 assay was used at survey level resolution to sequence the TRB variable region. The table comes from immuneACCESS by way of TCRdb, which keeps in-frame sequences with V and J called. Part of the clones is missing from these tables; in studies checked, under half for an unresolved V gene and the rest for unknown reasons. The sample includes 26,000 or so clones, with about 88% observed a single time. The top ten hold around 4% of the sample. The starting material was unsorted PBMCs, obtained 1.9 years after starting antiretroviral therapy. The receptors here all came from a woman aged 25 to 39 with HIV.

This chain's CDR3 is CASSSQGRITGELFF. For the CDR3, the DNA is TGTGCCAGCAGTTCCCAGGGAAGGATCACCGGGGAGCTGTTTTTT. The chain has TRBV27 and TRBJ2-2; TRBD1 might be the D (5 bases). V dropped 4 bases and J dropped 4 bases, with 13 bases sitting between them. In germline, CDR1 is MNHEY, CDR2 SMNVEV (reference sequence). CDR3 length equals 15 residues.

The V call is TRBV18, the J call TRBJ1-1; D remains ambiguous. This CDR3 is 13 amino acids long. Looked up from germline, CDR1 is KGHSH and CDR2 is LQKENI. Trimming pared 5 bases from V and 5 bases from J, leaving 12 bases between. The CDR3: CASSGSVGTEAFF. In nucleotides, the CDR3 is TGTGCCAGCTCAGGATCGGTGGGGACTGAAGCTTTCTTT. Using reference TRBV18 and TRBJ1-1 for the parts outside the CDR3, the full variable domain is NAGVMQNPRHLVRRRGQEARLRCSPMKGHSHVYWYRQLPEEGLKFMVYLQKENIIDESGMPKERFSAEFPKEGPSILRIQQVVRGDSAAYFCASSGSVGTEAFFGQGTRLTVV.

This chain connects TRBV13 to TRBJ2-3, with TRBD2 identical over 7 bases. The CDR3 is 17 residues long. V lost 0 bases and J lost 0; bases outside the gene matches: 6. From germline, CDR1 is PRHDT and CDR2 FYEKMQ (reference sequence). The CDR3 spells CASSLGLASGSTDTQYF. The CDR3 DNA sequence: TGTGCCAGCAGCTTAGGGTTGGCTAGCGGCAGCACAGATACGCAGTATTTT.

This clone came up once. The rearrangement joins TRBV30 to TRBJ2-1, with unresolved D. This CDR3 contains 11 residues. The V end lost 4 bases, the J end lost 7 bases, and 8 bases lay between the germline ends. Germline V CDR1 and CDR2: GTSNPN, SVGIG (reference sequence). DNA for the CDR3: TGTGCCTGGAACTATTATAATGAGCAGTTCTTC. Protein: CAWNYYNEQFF.

The chain couples TRBV6-5 to TRBJ1-5; no definite D call. This CDR3 is 12 amino acids long. V was pared by 8 bases and J by 6 bases, with 11 bases between. Germline CDR1 MNHEY, CDR2 SVGAGI. The chain's CDR3 is CASGVGFQPQHF. In DNA form, the CDR3 reads TGTGCCAGCGGAGTGGGGTTTCAGCCCCAGCATTTT.

J is TRBJ2-5 and V is TRBV7-2; D possibly corresponds to TRBD1 (6 bases). V gave up 6 bases and J gave up 1 base, with 12 bases separating them. Germline CDR1 and CDR2: SGHTA and FQGNSA. CDR3 size: 14 residues. The CDR3: CASRRDRIQETQYF. CDR3 sequence (DNA): TGTGCCAGCAGGAGAGACAGGATCCAAGAGACCCAGTACTTC.

Comments on this clone: This sample also contains other DNA sequences that code for the same CDR3. The chain couples TRBV2 to TRBJ1-2, with D possibly being TRBD1 (5 bases). The germline gives CDR1 SNHLY, CDR2 FYNNEI. V was trimmed by 5 bases and J by 0 bases, leaving 13 bases between them. The CDR3 runs to 15 residues. The CDR3, as DNA: TGTGCCAGCAGTCCTCGACAGAGCACTAACTATGGCTACACCTTC. Residues: CASSPRQSTNYGYTF.

The CDR3 region is CASRRGGADTEAFF. The CDR3 nucleotides read TGTGCCAGCAGAAGGGGGGGCGCAGACACTGAAGCTTTCTTT. The rearrangement uses TRBV9 and TRBJ1-1, with D tentatively TRBD1 (6 bases). CDR3 size: 14 residues. Germline CDR1 reads SGDLS; CDR2 reads YYNGEE. Trimming left V 5 bases short and J 3 bases short, with 14 bases between.

The V call is TRBV27, the J call TRBJ1-2; 7 bases match TRBD1. CDR1 MNHEY and CDR2 SMNVEV come from the germline V gene (reference sequence). The CDR3 has 15 residues. The V and J ends lost 8 bases and 2 bases, in that order; junction bases with no gene match: 11. The CDR3 reads CASGIPGQRNYGYTF. The CDR3 nucleotides are TGTGCCAGCGGAATTCCGGGACAGCGGAACTATGGCTACACCTTC.

This chain uses TRBV29-1 with TRBJ2-3, with TRBD2 identical over 10 bases. The CDR3 is 19 amino acids. Germline V gene sequence: CDR1 SQVTM, CDR2 ANQGSEA. The V segment lost 4 bases and the J segment 0 bases; nucleotides outside the gene matches: 16. The CDR3 sequence is CSVGRLSSGGISSTDTQYF. CDR3 in DNA: TGCAGCGTTGGGCGCCTCTCTAGCGGGGGTATATCTAGCACAGATACGCAGTATTTT.

This CDR3 reads CAISSLPGTGELFF. CDR3 nucleotides: TGTGCCATCAGTTCATTACCGGGAACCGGGGAGCTGTTTTTT. The chain combines TRBV10-3 with TRBJ2-2; TRBD2 is a possible D gene (5 bases). V was clipped by 5 bases and J by 5 bases, with 12 bases between them. The CDR3 consists of 14 residues. Germline V CDR1 and CDR2: ENHRY, SYGVKD.

This clone is a singleton in its sample. The chain is built from TRBV30 and TRBJ2-7, with unresolved D. The germline V gene encodes CDR1 GTSNPN and CDR2 SVGIG (reference sequence). CDR3 size: 12 residues. V dropped 0 bases and J dropped 4 bases, with 7 bases sitting between them. The CDR3 loop is CAWSVKPYEQYV. Written as DNA, the CDR3 is TGTGCCTGGAGTGTGAAACCATACGAGCAGTACGTC.

This clone was counted once. The chain carries TRBV6-5 and TRBJ1-6; 7 nucleotides align to TRBD1. The junction had 8 bases not matched to a gene; V was cut back by 6 bases and J by 9 bases. Germline assignment: CDR1 MNHEY and CDR2 SVGAGI. The CDR3 spans 14 residues. The CDR3 loop reads CASSPRQGASPLHF. In DNA form, the CDR3 reads TGTGCCAGCAGCCCCCGACAGGGAGCTTCACCCCTCCACTTT.

The chain has TRBV19 and TRBJ1-5, with D unclear. The germline V and J ends were trimmed by 6 bases and 2 bases, with 14 bases remaining between them. The germline V gene has CDR1 LNHDA and CDR2 SQIVND (reference sequence). The CDR3 sequence is 15 residues long. The CDR3 nucleotides read TGTGCCAGTAGCCCCGTAGCGGGCGGCAATCAGCCCCAGCATTTT. Translating it yields CASSPVAGGNQPQHF.

A single count supports this clone. This rearrangement joins TRBV19 to TRBJ2-2; 7 bases are a match to TRBD1. The CDR3 extends over 17 amino acids. Trimming took 7 bases from V and 5 from J; bases not matched to a gene: 16. Germline CDR1 is LNHDA and CDR2 is SQIVND (reference sequence). The CDR3 coding sequence is TGTGCCAGTATCCCCTCCTTCGGCAGGGGGTGGACCGGGGAGCTGTTTTTT. Its translation: CASIPSFGRGWTGELFF.

CDR3 region: CASSPSEAAGGAETQYF. In DNA, the CDR3 is TGTGCCAGCAGCCCCTCAGAGGCGGCGGGGGGGGCAGAGACCCAGTACTTC. The chain couples TRBV4-2 to TRBJ2-5; 9 bases are a match to TRBD2. Trimming took 4 bases from V and 4 from J; bases not matched to a gene: 13. The germline V gene has CDR1 LGHNA and CDR2 YNFKEQ. CDR3 length: 17 residues.

The chain employs TRBV29-1 and TRBJ2-5, with 7 nucleotides matching TRBD2. The germline V gene encodes CDR1 SQVTM and CDR2 ANQGSEA. Trimming removed 3 bases from V and 4 bases from J; junction bases left unmatched: 2. This CDR3 contains 12 residues. This CDR3 reads CSVDGRAETQYF. As DNA, the CDR3 is TGCAGCGTTGATGGGAGGGCAGAGACCCAGTACTTC.

V is TRBV5-1 and J is TRBJ2-5; TRBD2 agrees at 9 bases. Germline V CDR1 and CDR2: SGHRS, YFSETQ. Trimming at V came to 2 bases and at J to 4 bases, leaving 6 bases not matched to a gene. This CDR3 region has 15 residues. DNA of the CDR3: TGCGCCAGCAGCTTCTCAGCGGGGGGTCTAGAGACCCAGTACTTC. Residues: CASSFSAGGLETQYF.

The chain uses TRBV27 and TRBJ1-1; the D gene is possibly TRBD1 (6 bases). The CDR3 sequence is 13 residues long. The V gene's germline CDR1 is MNHEY and CDR2 SMNVEV (reference sequence). V gave up 2 bases and J gave up 10 bases, with 14 bases separating them. In nucleotides, the CDR3 is TGTGCCAGCAGTTTAGAGCTGGGACACAGAGCTTTCTTT. Protein sequence: CASSLELGHRAFF.

V and J are TRBV29-1 and TRBJ2-7, with 9 nucleotides matching TRBD1. Unmatched junction bases numbered 8, after V lost 6 bases and J lost 5 bases. There are 13 residues in the CDR3. CDR1 SQVTM and CDR2 ANQGSEA come from the germline V gene. The CDR3 is CSVGGQGGNEQYF. CDR3 bases: TGCAGCGTCGGGGGACAGGGCGGGAACGAGCAGTACTTC.

V and J are TRBV29-1 and TRBJ2-5, with 8 bases that match TRBD1. The germline gives CDR1 SQVTM, CDR2 ANQGSEA. The CDR3 contains 13 residues. Trimming took 3 bases from V and 4 from J; bases not matched to a gene: 4. Here the CDR3 reads CSVETGEPETQYF. In nucleotides, the CDR3 is TGCAGCGTTGAGACAGGGGAGCCAGAGACCCAGTACTTC.

The chain is built from TRBV9 and TRBJ1-4, with TRBD1 identical over 8 bases. The CDR3 is 15 residues long. The V segment lost 2 bases and the J segment 4 bases; nucleotides outside the gene matches: 4. CDR1 SGDLS and CDR2 YYNGEE come from the germline V gene. The CDR3 DNA reads as TGTGCCAGCAGCGTGAGGACAGGGAGTAATGAAAAACTGTTTTTT. Translation gives CASSVRTGSNEKLFF.

V is TRBV19 and J is TRBJ1-2, with D tentatively TRBD1 (6 bases). V shed 6 bases and J shed 8 bases, with 16 bases lying between them. The CDR3 loop spans 13 amino acids. The germline V gene has CDR1 LNHDA and CDR2 SQIVND (reference sequence). In nucleotides, the CDR3 is TGTGCCAGTAGCATTACAGGGTTTGGAGGCTACACCTTC. Protein sequence: CASSITGFGGYTF.

The chain uses TRBV27 and TRBJ2-2; 11 bases are a match to TRBD1. The V segment lost 4 bases and the J segment 5 bases; nucleotides outside the gene matches: 6. Germline loops: CDR1 MNHEY, CDR2 SMNVEV (reference sequence). This CDR3 spans 16 amino acids. CDR3: CASSSRDRGLTGELFF. CDR3 in DNA: TGTGCCAGCAGTTCCCGGGACAGGGGGTTAACCGGGGAGCTGTTTTTT.

The chain joins TRBV5-4 to TRBJ1-1; weak D call: TRBD1 (6 bases). V lost 4 bases and J 1 base, leaving 11 bases between the germline ends. Looked up from germline, CDR1 is SGHNT and CDR2 is YYREEE (reference sequence). The CDR3 contains 14 residues. CDR3 in amino acids: CASSQDSPNTEAFF. CDR3 DNA: TGTGCCAGCAGCCAGGACAGCCCGAACACTGAAGCTTTCTTT.

The genes are TRBV27 and TRBJ2-7; TRBD2 might be the D (6 bases). The CDR3 covers 13 residues. Per germline, CDR1 MNHEY and CDR2 SMNVEV (reference sequence). Deletions cut 10 bases from V and 0 bases from J, with 13 bases between. The CDR3 spells CATGLASSYEQYF. The CDR3 nucleotides are TGTGCCACGGGACTCGCAAGCTCCTACGAGCAGTACTTC.

The chain has TRBV14 and TRBJ2-1, with TRBD2 matching 11 bases. There are 21 residues in the CDR3. Germline V gene sequence: CDR1 SGHDN, CDR2 FVKESK. V lost 0 bases, J lost 3 bases, and 16 bases stayed unmatched. The CDR3 is CASSQDRISDLAGGFYNEQFF. CDR3 DNA: TGTGCCAGCAGCCAAGATCGGATCTCTGACCTAGCGGGGGGTTTCTACAATGAGCAGTTCTTC.

This rearrangement joins TRBV2 to TRBJ2-5, with TRBD1 as a possible D gene (6 bases). Trimming stripped 2 bases from V and 1 base from J, with 8 bases between. This CDR3 region has 14 residues. Germline values: CDR1 SNHLY, CDR2 FYNNEI. DNA for the CDR3: TGTGCCAGCAGTGAAACAGGGTCCCAAGAGACCCAGTACTTC. Translation: CASSETGSQETQYF. Variable domain in full (rest from reference TRBV2 and TRBJ2-5): EPEVTQTPSHQVTQMGQEVILRCVPISNHLYFYWYRQILGQKVEFLVSFYNNEISEKSEIFDDQFSVERPDGSNFTLKIRSTKLEDSAMYFCASSETGSQETQYFGPGTRLLVL.

This chain connects TRBV10-3 to TRBJ1-2; weak D call: TRBD1 (6 bases). Between the trimmed V and J ends, which lost 0 bases and 4 bases, there was a span of 12 bases. The germline V gene has CDR1 ENHRY and CDR2 SYGVKD. CDR3 size: 15 residues. CDR3 protein: CAISESGTQAYGYTF. DNA for the CDR3: TGTGCCATCAGTGAGTCTGGGACACAGGCCTATGGCTACACCTTC.